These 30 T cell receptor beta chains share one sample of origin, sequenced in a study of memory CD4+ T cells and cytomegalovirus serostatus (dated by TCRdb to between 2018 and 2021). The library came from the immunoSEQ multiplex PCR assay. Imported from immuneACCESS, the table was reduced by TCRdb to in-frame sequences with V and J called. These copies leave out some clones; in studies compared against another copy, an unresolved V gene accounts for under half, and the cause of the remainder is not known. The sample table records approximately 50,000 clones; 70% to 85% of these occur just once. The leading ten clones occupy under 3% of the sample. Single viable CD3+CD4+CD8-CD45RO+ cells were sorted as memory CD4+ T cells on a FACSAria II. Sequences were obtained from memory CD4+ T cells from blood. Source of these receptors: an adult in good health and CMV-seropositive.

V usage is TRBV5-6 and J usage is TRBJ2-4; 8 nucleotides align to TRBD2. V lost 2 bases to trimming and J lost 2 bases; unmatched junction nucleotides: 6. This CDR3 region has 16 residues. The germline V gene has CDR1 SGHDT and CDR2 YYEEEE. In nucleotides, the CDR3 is TGTGCCAGCAGCTTACAGGGCGGGAGGACCAAAAACATTCAGTACTTC. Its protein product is CASSLQGGRTKNIQYF. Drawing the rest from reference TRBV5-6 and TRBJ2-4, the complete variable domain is DAGVTQSPTHLIKTRGQQVTLRCSPKSGHDTVSWYQQALGQGPQFIFQYYEEEERQRGNFPDRFSGHQFPNYSSELNVNALLLGDSALYLCASSLQGGRTKNIQYFGAGTRLSVL.

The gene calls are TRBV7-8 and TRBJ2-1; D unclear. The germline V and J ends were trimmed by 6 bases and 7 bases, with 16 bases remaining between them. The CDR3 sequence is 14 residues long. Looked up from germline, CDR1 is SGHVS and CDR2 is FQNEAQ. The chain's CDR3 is CASRGEISWNEQFF. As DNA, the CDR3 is TGTGCCAGCAGGGGTGAGATCTCTTGGAATGAGCAGTTCTTC.

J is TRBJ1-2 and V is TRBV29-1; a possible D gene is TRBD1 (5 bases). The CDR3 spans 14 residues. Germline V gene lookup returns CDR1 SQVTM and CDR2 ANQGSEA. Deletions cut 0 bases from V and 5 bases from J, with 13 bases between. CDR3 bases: TGCAGCGTTGAAGATAGGGGAAAAGATTATGGCTACACCTTC. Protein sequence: CSVEDRGKDYGYTF. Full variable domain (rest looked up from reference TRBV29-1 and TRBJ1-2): SAVISQKPSRDICQRGTSLTIQCQVDSQVTMMFWYRQQPGQSLTLIATANQGSEATYESGFVIDKFPISRPNLTFSTLTVSNMSPEDSSIYLCSVEDRGKDYGYTFGSGTRLTVV.

The CDR3 protein is CASSLWGTGLNTEAFF. The CDR3 nucleotides read TGTGCCAGCAGTTTATGGGGAACAGGGTTGAACACTGAAGCTTTCTTT. The chain carries TRBV28 and TRBJ1-1, with D possibly being TRBD1 (6 bases). CDR3 length: 16 amino acids. The V end lost 0 bases, the J end lost 0 bases, and 11 bases lay between the germline ends. Germline CDR1 MDHEN, CDR2 SYDVKM.

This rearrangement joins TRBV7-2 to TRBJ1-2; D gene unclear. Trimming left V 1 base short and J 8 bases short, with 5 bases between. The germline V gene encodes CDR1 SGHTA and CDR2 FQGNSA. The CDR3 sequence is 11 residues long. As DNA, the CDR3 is TGTGCCAGCAGCTTAGTTGAGGGCTACACCTTC. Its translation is CASSLVEGYTF. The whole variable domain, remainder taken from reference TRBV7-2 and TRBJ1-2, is GAGVSQSPSNKVTEKGKDVELRCDPISGHTALYWYRQSLGQGLEFLIYFQGNSAPDKSGLPSDRFSAERTGGSVSTLTIQRTQQEDSAVYLCASSLVEGYTFGSGTRLTVV.

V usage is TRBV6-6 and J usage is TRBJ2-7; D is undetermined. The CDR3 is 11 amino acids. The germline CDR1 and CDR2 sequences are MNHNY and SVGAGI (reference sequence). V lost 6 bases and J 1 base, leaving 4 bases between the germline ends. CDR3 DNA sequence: TGTGCCAGCAGCCATTCCTACGAGCAGTACGTC. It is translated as CASSHSYEQYV.

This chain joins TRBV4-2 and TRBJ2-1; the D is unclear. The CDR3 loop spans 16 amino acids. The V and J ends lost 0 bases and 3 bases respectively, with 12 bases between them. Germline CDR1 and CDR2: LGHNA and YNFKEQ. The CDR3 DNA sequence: TGTGCCAGCAGCCAAGATTCGGGCGGAAGCTACAATGAGCAGTTCTTC. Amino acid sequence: CASSQDSGGSYNEQFF.

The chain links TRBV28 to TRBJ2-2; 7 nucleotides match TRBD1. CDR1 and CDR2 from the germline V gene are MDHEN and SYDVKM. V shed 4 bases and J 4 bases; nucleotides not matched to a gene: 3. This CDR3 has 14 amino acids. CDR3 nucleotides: TGTGCCAGCAGTTACGGACAGGCCACCGGGGAGCTGTTTTTT. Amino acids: CASSYGQATGELFF.

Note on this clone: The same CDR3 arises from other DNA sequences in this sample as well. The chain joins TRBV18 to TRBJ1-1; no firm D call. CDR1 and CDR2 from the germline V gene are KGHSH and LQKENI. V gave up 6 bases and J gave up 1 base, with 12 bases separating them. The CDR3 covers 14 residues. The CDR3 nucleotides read TGTGCCAGCTCGCCCCCCGGAGGGAACACTGAAGCTTTCTTT. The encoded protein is CASSPPGGNTEAFF.

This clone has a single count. This CDR3 reads CATRQGSNQPQHF. For the CDR3, the DNA is TGTGCCACCCGACAAGGGAGCAATCAGCCCCAGCATTTT. This chain connects TRBV7-8 to TRBJ1-5, with D hard to call. Trimming took 10 bases from V and 1 from J, leaving 11 bases between them. Germline V gene sequence: CDR1 SGHVS, CDR2 FQNEAQ. The CDR3 sequence is 13 residues long.

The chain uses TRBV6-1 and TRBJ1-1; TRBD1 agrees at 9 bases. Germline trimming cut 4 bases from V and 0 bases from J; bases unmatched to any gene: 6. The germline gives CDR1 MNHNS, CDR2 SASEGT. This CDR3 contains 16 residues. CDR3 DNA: TGTGCCAGCAGTGGGGTAGGGACAGGGATGAACACTGAAGCTTTCTTT. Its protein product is CASSGVGTGMNTEAFF.

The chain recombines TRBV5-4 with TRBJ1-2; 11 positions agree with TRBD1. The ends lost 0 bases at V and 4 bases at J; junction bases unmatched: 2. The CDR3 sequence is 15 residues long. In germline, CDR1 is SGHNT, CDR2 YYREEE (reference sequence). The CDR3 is CASSLGGTGGYGYTF. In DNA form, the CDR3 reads TGTGCCAGCAGCTTGGGAGGGACAGGGGGCTATGGCTACACCTTC.

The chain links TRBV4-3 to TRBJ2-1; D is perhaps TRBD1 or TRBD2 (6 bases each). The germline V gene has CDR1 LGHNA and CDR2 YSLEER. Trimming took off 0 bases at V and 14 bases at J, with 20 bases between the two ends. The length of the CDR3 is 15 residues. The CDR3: CASSQDRWGRGRKFF. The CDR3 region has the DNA TGCGCCAGCAGCCAAGATCGGTGGGGGCGGGGCCGAAAGTTCTTC.

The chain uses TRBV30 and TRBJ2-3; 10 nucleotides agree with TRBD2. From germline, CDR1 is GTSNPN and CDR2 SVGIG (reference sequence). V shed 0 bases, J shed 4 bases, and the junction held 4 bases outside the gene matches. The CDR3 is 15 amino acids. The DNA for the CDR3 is TGTGCCTGGAGTGTAGGAGCGGGAGGGGCAGATACGCAGTATTTT. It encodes CAWSVGAGGADTQYF.

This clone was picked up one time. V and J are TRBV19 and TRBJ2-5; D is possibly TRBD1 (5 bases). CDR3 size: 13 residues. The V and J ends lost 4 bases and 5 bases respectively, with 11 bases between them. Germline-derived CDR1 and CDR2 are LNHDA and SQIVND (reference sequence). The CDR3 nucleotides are TGTGCCAGTAGTACCGACCAGGGTGAGACCCAGTACTTC. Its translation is CASSTDQGETQYF.

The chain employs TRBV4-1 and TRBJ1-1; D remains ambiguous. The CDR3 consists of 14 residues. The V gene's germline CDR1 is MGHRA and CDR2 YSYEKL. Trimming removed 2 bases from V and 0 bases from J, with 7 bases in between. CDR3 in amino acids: CASSQWVMNTEAFF. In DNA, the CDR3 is TGCGCCAGCAGCCAATGGGTTATGAACACTGAAGCTTTCTTT.

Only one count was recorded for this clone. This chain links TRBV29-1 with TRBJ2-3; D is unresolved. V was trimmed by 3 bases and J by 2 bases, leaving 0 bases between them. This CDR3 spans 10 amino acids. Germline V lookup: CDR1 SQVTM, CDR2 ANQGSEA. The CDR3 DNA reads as TGCAGCGTTGACACAGATACGCAGTATTTT. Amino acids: CSVDTDTQYF.

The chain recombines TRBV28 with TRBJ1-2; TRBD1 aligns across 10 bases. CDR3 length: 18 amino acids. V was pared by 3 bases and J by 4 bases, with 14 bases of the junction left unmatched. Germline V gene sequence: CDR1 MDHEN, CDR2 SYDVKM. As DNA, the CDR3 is TGTGCCAGCAGTTTTCCTCGCCGGACAGGGGGATTCAGCTATGGCTACACCTTC. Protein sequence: CASSFPRRTGGFSYGYTF.

The CDR3 sequence: CASSYQGIGEQYV. The CDR3 DNA sequence: TGTGCCAGCAGCTATCAGGGGATCGGCGAGCAGTACGTC. The chain carries TRBV7-2 and TRBJ2-7; perhaps TRBD1 as D (6 bases). The germline gives CDR1 SGHTA, CDR2 FQGNSA. Trimming took off 4 bases at V and 6 bases at J, with 13 bases between the two ends. This CDR3 spans 13 amino acids.

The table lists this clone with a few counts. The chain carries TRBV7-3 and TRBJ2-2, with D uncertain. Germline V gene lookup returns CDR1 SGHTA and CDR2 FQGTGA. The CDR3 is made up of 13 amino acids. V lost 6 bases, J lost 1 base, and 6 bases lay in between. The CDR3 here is CASSGLNTGELFF. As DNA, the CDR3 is TGTGCCAGCAGTGGATTGAACACCGGGGAGCTGTTTTTT.

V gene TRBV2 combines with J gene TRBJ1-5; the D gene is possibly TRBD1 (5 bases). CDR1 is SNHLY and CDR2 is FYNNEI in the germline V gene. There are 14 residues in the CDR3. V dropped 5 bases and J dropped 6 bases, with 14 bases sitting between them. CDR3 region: CASSLGVGVQPQHF. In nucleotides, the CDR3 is TGTGCCAGCAGTCTTGGGGTAGGGGTTCAGCCCCAGCATTTT.

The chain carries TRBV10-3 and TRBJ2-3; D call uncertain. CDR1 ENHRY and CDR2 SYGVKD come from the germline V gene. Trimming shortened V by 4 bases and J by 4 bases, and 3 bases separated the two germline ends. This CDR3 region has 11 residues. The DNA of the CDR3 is TGTGCCATCAGTGGGTCAGATACGCAGTATTTT. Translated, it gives CAISGSDTQYF.

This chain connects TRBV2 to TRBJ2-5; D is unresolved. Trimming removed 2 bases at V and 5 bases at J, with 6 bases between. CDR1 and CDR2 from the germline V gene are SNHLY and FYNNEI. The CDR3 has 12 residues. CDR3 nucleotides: TGTGCCAGCAGTGAAATTTGGGAGACCCAGTACTTC. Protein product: CASSEIWETQYF.

In DNA, the CDR3 is TGTGCCAGCAGGGATGAGACCCAGTACTTC. Protein product: CASRDETQYF. This chain links TRBV28 with TRBJ2-5; D not resolved. In germline, CDR1 is MDHEN, CDR2 SYDVKM. V gave up 6 bases and J gave up 5 bases, with 4 bases separating them. The length of the CDR3 is 10 residues. Variable domain in full (rest from reference TRBV28 and TRBJ2-5): DVKVTQSSRYLVKRTGEKVFLECVQDMDHENMFWYRQDPGLGLRLIYFSYDVKMKEKGDIPEGYSVSREKKERFSLILESASTNQTSMYLCASRDETQYFGPGTRLLVL.

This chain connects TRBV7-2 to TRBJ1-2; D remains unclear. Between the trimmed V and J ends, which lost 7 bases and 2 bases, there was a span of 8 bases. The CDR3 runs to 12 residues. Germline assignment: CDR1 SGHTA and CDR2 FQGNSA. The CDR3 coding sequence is TGTGCCAGCACGCAAGACAACTATGGCTACACCTTC. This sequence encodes CASTQDNYGYTF.

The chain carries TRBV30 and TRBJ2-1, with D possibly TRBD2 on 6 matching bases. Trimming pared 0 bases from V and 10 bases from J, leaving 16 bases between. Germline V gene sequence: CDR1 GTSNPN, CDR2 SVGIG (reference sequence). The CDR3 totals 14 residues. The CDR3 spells CAWSVRAGDGEQFF. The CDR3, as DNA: TGTGCCTGGAGTGTACGAGCGGGCGATGGGGAGCAGTTCTTC.

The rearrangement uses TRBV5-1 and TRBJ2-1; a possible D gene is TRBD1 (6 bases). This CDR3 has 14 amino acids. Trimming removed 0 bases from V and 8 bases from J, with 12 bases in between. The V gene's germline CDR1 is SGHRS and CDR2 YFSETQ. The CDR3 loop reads CASSLDTGSDEQFF. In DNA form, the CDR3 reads TGCGCCAGCAGCTTGGATACAGGGTCTGATGAGCAGTTCTTC.

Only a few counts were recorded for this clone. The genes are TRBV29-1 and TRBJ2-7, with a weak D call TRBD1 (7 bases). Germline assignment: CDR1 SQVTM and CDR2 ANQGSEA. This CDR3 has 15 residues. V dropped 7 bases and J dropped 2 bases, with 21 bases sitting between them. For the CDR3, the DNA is TGCAGCGCCGCAGGGGGGTGGCAGGGCGCCTACGAGCAGTACTTC. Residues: CSAAGGWQGAYEQYF.

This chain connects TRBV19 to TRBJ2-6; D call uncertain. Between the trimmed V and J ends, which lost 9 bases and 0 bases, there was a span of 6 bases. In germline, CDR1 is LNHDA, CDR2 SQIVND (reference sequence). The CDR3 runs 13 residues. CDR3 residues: CASGRSGANVLTF. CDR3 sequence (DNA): TGTGCCAGCGGTCGCTCTGGGGCCAACGTCCTGACTTTC.

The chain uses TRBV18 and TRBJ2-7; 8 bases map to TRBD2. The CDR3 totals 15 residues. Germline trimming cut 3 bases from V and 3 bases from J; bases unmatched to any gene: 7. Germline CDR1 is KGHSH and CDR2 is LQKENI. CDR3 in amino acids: CASSPSAGDLYEQYV. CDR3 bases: TGTGCCAGCTCACCCTCAGCGGGGGACCTCTACGAGCAGTACGTC.